This T cell receptor beta chain was sequenced in a study of shared T cell receptors in the human thymus. Some clones are missing from TCRdb's copy, which holds only in-frame ones; the method was immunoSEQ multiplex PCR. The top ten clones hold roughly 0.0086% of a sample with hundreds of thousands of clones, 70% to 90% of them seen once. The CDR3 has 16 residues. With V trimmed by 3 bases and J by 4 bases, 6 bases remained unmatched. In germline, CDR1 is KGHSH, CDR2 LQKENI. This sample was shared with a second study, whose subject was human thymus T cells. That paper states: Finnish infants who were healthy and having corrective surgery for congenital heart defects made up the donors. The study used thymus tissue resected during corrective heart surgery. Repertoires sampled from thymus and blood appeared biased in V and J gene usage. Highly overlapping thymic repertoires among unrelated individuals were reported in related research.

This chain connects TRBV18 to TRBJ2-1; 10 positions agree with TRBD2. The clonotype originates from a boy younger than two with a congenital heart defect. Sequenced: thymocytes. This CDR3 is CASSPSSGRRYNEQFF. CDR3 sequence (DNA): TGTGCCAGCTCACCGAGTAGCGGGAGGAGGTACAATGAGCAGTTCTTC.